A single sample gave rise to the 30 T cell receptor beta chains below, sequenced in a study of blood T cell repertoires in COVID-19. TCRdb keeps only in-frame clones here, not all; method: immunoSEQ multiplex PCR. The table includes 50,000 to 55,000 clones, around 87% detected once. The sample taken for sequencing was peripheral blood. Receptor source: a man aged 50-60 years with active COVID-19.

The V and J genes are TRBV18 and TRBJ2-7, with D possibly matching TRBD2 (6 bases). Trimming stripped 2 bases from V and 2 bases from J, with 10 bases between. Germline-derived CDR1 and CDR2 are KGHSH and LQKENI. The CDR3 sequence is 14 residues long. DNA of the CDR3: TGTGCCAGCTCACCAGCCGGGAGCCCCTACGAGCAGTACTTC. Its protein product is CASSPAGSPYEQYF.

The V call is TRBV19, the J call TRBJ1-5; 8 nucleotides line up with TRBD1. This CDR3 comprises 14 residues. The ends lost 9 bases at V and 6 bases at J; junction bases unmatched: 10. Germline CDR1 LNHDA, CDR2 SQIVND (reference sequence). The CDR3 coding sequence is TGTGCCAGCACCGCAGGGGGCGCGGTTCAGCCCCAGCATTTT. Encoded protein: CASTAGGAVQPQHF.

This clone appeared a few times. The chain combines TRBV7-9 with TRBJ2-2; TRBD1 is a possible D gene (6 bases). This CDR3 has 18 amino acids. V was trimmed by 0 bases and J by 3 bases, leaving 17 bases between them. CDR1 is SEHNR, CDR2 FQNEAQ, per germline (reference sequence). DNA for the CDR3: TGTGCCAGCAGCTTAGCCTATTCGACAGGACCCTACACCGGGGAGCTGTTTTTT. This sequence encodes CASSLAYSTGPYTGELFF.

This clone was counted a few times. The genes are TRBV29-1 and TRBJ1-2, with a possible D match to TRBD1 (5 bases). The CDR3 has 13 residues. Per germline, CDR1 SQVTM and CDR2 ANQGSEA. V was clipped by 7 bases and J by 6 bases, with 18 bases between them. As DNA, the CDR3 is TGCAGCGCCCAATCGCCAGGGAGGGATGGCTACACCTTC. This sequence encodes CSAQSPGRDGYTF.

The count of this clone is one. The CDR3 DNA reads as TGTGCCAGCAGCCAGGGGGGACAGGGGCCTTCACCCCTCCACTTT. It translates to CASSQGGQGPSPLHF. The chain couples TRBV2 to TRBJ1-6, with 10 bases aligning to TRBD1. The CDR3 totals 15 residues. Per germline, CDR1 SNHLY and CDR2 FYNNEI. V was pared by 6 bases and J by 9 bases, with 8 bases of the junction left unmatched. Full variable domain (remainder filled in from reference TRBV2 and TRBJ1-6): EPEVTQTPSHQVTQMGQEVILRCVPISNHLYFYWYRQILGQKVEFLVSFYNNEISEKSEIFDDQFSVERPDGSNFTLKIRSTKLEDSAMYFCASSQGGQGPSPLHFGNGTRLTVT.

The V call is TRBV10-3, the J call TRBJ2-7; D is possibly TRBD2 (6 bases). CDR3 size: 14 residues. The germline V and J ends were trimmed by 7 bases and 3 bases, with 16 bases remaining between them. CDR1 and CDR2 from the germline V gene are ENHRY and SYGVKD. CDR3 region: CAIMDRETNYEQYF. In nucleotides, the CDR3 is TGTGCCATCATGGACCGGGAGACTAACTACGAGCAGTACTTC.

This clone appeared once. The V and J genes are TRBV2 and TRBJ1-2; TRBD1 matches at 7 bases. The CDR3 runs to 12 residues. With 6 bases clipped from V and 5 bases from J, the junction kept 3 bases outside the gene matches. Germline CDR1 is SNHLY and CDR2 is FYNNEI. The CDR3 bases are TGTGCCAGCAGCCTACAGGGGTATGGCTACACCTTC. Its protein product is CASSLQGYGYTF.

In this sample, this clone turned up once. The gene calls are TRBV7-2 and TRBJ2-5; D possibly corresponds to TRBD2 (7 bases). The CDR3 spans 15 residues. V lost 7 bases, J lost 3 bases, and 18 bases lay in between. Germline V lookup: CDR1 SGHTA, CDR2 FQGNSA. The CDR3: CASKGGGRKEETQYF. CDR3 nucleotides: TGTGCCAGCAAGGGCGGGGGCCGAAAGGAAGAGACCCAGTACTTC. The variable domain in full, with the rest retrieved from reference TRBV7-2 and TRBJ2-5, is GAGVSQSPSNKVTEKGKDVELRCDPISGHTALYWYRQSLGQGLEFLIYFQGNSAPDKSGLPSDRFSAERTGGSVSTLTIQRTQQEDSAVYLCASKGGGRKEETQYFGPGTRLLVL.

J is TRBJ1-2 and V is TRBV4-1; maybe TRBD1 (6 bases). The CDR3 runs to 13 residues. Germline loops: CDR1 MGHRA, CDR2 YSYEKL. Trimming removed 3 bases from V and 4 bases from J, with 9 bases in between. The CDR3 DNA reads TGCGCCAGCAGCCAGGACAGCCTCTATGGCTACACCTTC. This sequence encodes CASSQDSLYGYTF.

This clone has a single count. The chain employs TRBV7-2 and TRBJ1-5; no firm D call. CDR1 is SGHTA, CDR2 FQGNSA, per germline. This CDR3 is 13 amino acids long. The germline V and J ends were trimmed by 3 bases and 4 bases, with 7 bases remaining between them. CDR3 nucleotides: TGTGCCAGCAGCTTCCAGGTTAATCAGCCCCAGCATTTT. Its translation: CASSFQVNQPQHF.

V is TRBV11-2 and J is TRBJ2-7; 7 positions match TRBD2. The CDR3 covers 14 residues. The J segment lost 6 bases and the V segment lost 6 bases, leaving 11 bases of the junction unmatched. Germline V gene data show CDR1 as SGHAT and CDR2 as FQNNGV. CDR3 protein: CASRREHGHREQYF. The CDR3 DNA follows: TGTGCCAGCAGGCGGGAGCACGGCCATCGCGAGCAGTACTTC. The full variable domain, in which reference TRBV11-2 and TRBJ2-7 provide the parts outside the CDR3, is EAGVAQSPRYKIIEKRQSVAFWCNPISGHATLYWYQQILGQGPKLLIQFQNNGVVDDSQLPKDRFSAERLKGVDSTLKIQPAKLEDSAVYLCASRREHGHREQYFGPGTRLTVT.

The V gene is TRBV7-8, the J gene TRBJ2-3; D is perhaps TRBD2 (6 bases). CDR1 is SGHVS, CDR2 FQNEAQ, per germline. V was clipped by 1 base and J by 1 base, with 18 bases between them. This CDR3 contains 18 residues. The DNA for the CDR3 is TGTGCCAGCAGCTTAGGGGGGGTTGAGGGAGCCGGCACAGATACGCAGTATTTT. Translated: CASSLGGVEGAGTDTQYF.

This clone came up a few times. The chain joins TRBV2 to TRBJ1-2, with D hard to call. CDR1 is SNHLY, CDR2 FYNNEI, per germline. The CDR3 contains 14 residues. Trimming removed 7 bases from V and 8 bases from J, with 20 bases in between. The DNA for the CDR3 is TGTGCCAGCAAGTTTATGGGTCTCGAGGGAGGCTACACCTTC. Its translation: CASKFMGLEGGYTF.

The V and J genes are TRBV21-1 and TRBJ2-3; the table's D call, TRBD1, was not checked against the DNA. TRBV21-1 is designated a pseudogene. The CDR3 covers 17 residues. The DNA for the CDR3 is TGTGCCAGCAGCAAAATCCCGGACAGGGGGGACACAGATACGCAGTATTTT. Protein product: CASSKIPDRGDTDTQYF.

V gene TRBV15 combines with J gene TRBJ2-3, with D tentatively TRBD1 (6 bases). In germline, CDR1 is LNHNV, CDR2 YYDKDF (reference sequence). V dropped 3 bases and J dropped 2 bases, with 12 bases sitting between them. This CDR3 has 15 residues. CDR3 residues: CATSSRDTDTDTQYF. The CDR3 DNA reads TGTGCCACCAGCAGCAGGGACACAGACACAGATACGCAGTATTTT.

The chain links TRBV11-2 to TRBJ2-2, with 12 bases matching TRBD2. The CDR3 loop spans 16 amino acids. CDR1 and CDR2 (germline): SGHAT, FQNNGV. The trim removed 4 bases at V and 4 bases at J, leaving 4 bases unmatched. The CDR3 sequence: CASSYMGLAGTGELFF. The CDR3 coding sequence is TGTGCCAGCAGCTACATGGGACTAGCGGGCACCGGGGAGCTGTTTTTT.

This sequence joins TRBV7-9 and TRBJ2-5, with TRBD2 matching 8 bases. The germline CDR1 and CDR2 sequences are SEHNR and FQNEAQ (reference sequence). This CDR3 is built from 14 residues. V was clipped by 6 bases and J by 5 bases; unmatched bases: 8. CDR3 sequence (DNA): TGTGCCAGCAGTTCCAGCGGGAGTTGGGAGACCCAGTACTTC. Amino acid sequence: CASSSSGSWETQYF.

This chain connects TRBV6-5 to TRBJ1-6; 8 nucleotides match TRBD1. This CDR3 is built from 15 residues. In germline, CDR1 is MNHEY, CDR2 SVGAGI. The V gene end was trimmed by 7 bases and the J gene end by 2 bases; junction bases not matched to a gene: 4. The CDR3 spells CASIGQGPYNSPLHF. CDR3 coding DNA: TGTGCCAGCATCGGACAGGGACCCTATAATTCACCCCTCCACTTT.

This rearrangement joins TRBV18 to TRBJ2-7, with 7 positions matching TRBD2. V shed 0 bases, J shed 3 bases, and the junction held 2 bases outside the gene matches. Germline V CDR1 and CDR2: KGHSH, LQKENI. This CDR3 is 14 amino acids long. CDR3 amino acids: CASSPPGLNYEQYF. Written as DNA, the CDR3 is TGTGCCAGCTCACCACCGGGACTAAACTACGAGCAGTACTTC.

V is TRBV7-8 and J is TRBJ1-6; D not certain. CDR1 and CDR2 from the germline V gene are SGHVS and FQNEAQ. The CDR3 runs 15 residues. The germline V and J ends were trimmed by 1 base and 7 bases, with 11 bases remaining between them. CDR3 coding DNA: TGTGCCAGCAGCTTAGAGTGGGCCGTCAATTCACCCCTCCACTTT. Translating gives CASSLEWAVNSPLHF. Looking up the rest from reference TRBV7-8 and TRBJ1-6 gives the full variable domain: GAGVSQSPRYKVAKRGQDVALRCDPISGHVSLFWYQQALGQGPEFLTYFQNEAQLDKSGLPSDRFFAERPEGSVSTLKIQRTQQEDSAVYLCASSLEWAVNSPLHFGNGTRLTVT.

V gene TRBV11-2 combines with J gene TRBJ2-3; a possible D gene is TRBD2 (5 bases). The CDR3 is 14 residues long. CDR1 SGHAT and CDR2 FQNNGV come from the germline V gene. Trimming shortened V by 6 bases and J by 1 base, and 11 bases separated the two germline ends. This chain's CDR3 is CASRAAGGTDTQYF. CDR3 sequence (DNA): TGTGCCAGCAGGGCCGCGGGTGGCACAGATACGCAGTATTTT.

The CDR3 nucleotides are TGTGCCAGCAGCTACCTCGGGGGGGCCGCTTTGGGGCGAACGCAGTATTTT. Translation: CASSYLGGAALGRTQYF. The V call is TRBV4-2, the J call TRBJ2-3, with 8 positions matching TRBD2. Germline CDR1 LGHNA, CDR2 YNFKEQ. This CDR3 has 17 amino acids. The ends lost 5 bases at V and 9 bases at J; junction bases unmatched: 19.

The chain couples TRBV18 to TRBJ1-5; D remains unclear. Germline CDR1 is KGHSH and CDR2 is LQKENI. This CDR3 is 13 amino acids long. V was pared by 3 bases and J by 5 bases, with 8 bases between. In nucleotides, the CDR3 is TGTGCCAGCTCACCGGAACGGGATCAGCCCCAGCATTTT. Its protein product is CASSPERDQPQHF.

The CDR3 sequence: CASSFPSTGGLSTDTQYF. The CDR3 DNA reads TGTGCCAGCAGCTTCCCGTCGACTGGGGGCCTGAGTACAGATACGCAGTATTTT. This chain links TRBV5-4 with TRBJ2-3; D might be TRBD1 (6 bases). The CDR3 consists of 18 residues. The germline V gene has CDR1 SGHNT and CDR2 YYREEE (reference sequence). The V and J ends lost 2 bases and 3 bases respectively, with 22 bases between them. Using reference TRBV5-4 and TRBJ2-3 for the parts outside the CDR3, the full variable domain is ETGVTQSPTHLIKTRGQQVTLRCSSQSGHNTVSWYQQALGQGPQFIFQYYREEENGRGNFPPRFSGLQFPNYSSELNVNALELDDSALYLCASSFPSTGGLSTDTQYFGPGTRLTVL.

The V and J genes are TRBV5-1 and TRBJ2-1; 7 bases are shared with TRBD2. With 0 bases clipped from V and 5 bases from J, the junction kept 11 bases outside the gene matches. Germline V gene data show CDR1 as SGHRS and CDR2 as YFSETQ. The CDR3 spans 17 residues. As DNA, the CDR3 is TGCGCCAGCAGCTTGGCCTTAAGTGGGGGGAGGGACAATGAGCAGTTCTTC. It is translated as CASSLALSGGRDNEQFF.

The V call is TRBV9, the J call TRBJ1-4, with D possibly TRBD1 on 5 matching bases. V was pared by 4 bases and J by 0 bases, with 10 bases between. This CDR3 spans 15 amino acids. Germline V CDR1 and CDR2: SGDLS, YYNGEE. For the CDR3, the DNA is TGTGCCAGCAGCCCACGGGGGACAACTAATGAAAAACTGTTTTTT. Residues: CASSPRGTTNEKLFF.

The V gene is TRBV7-9, the J gene TRBJ1-6; D is perhaps TRBD1 (6 bases). CDR1 and CDR2 from the germline V gene are SEHNR and FQNEAQ (reference sequence). The germline V and J ends were trimmed by 3 bases and 4 bases, with 10 bases remaining between them. This CDR3 contains 15 residues. The CDR3 DNA reads as TGTGCCAGCAGCTTCGGACAGAATTATAATTCACCCCTCCACTTT. It encodes CASSFGQNYNSPLHF.

The chain combines TRBV20-1 with TRBJ2-1; 14 nucleotides align to TRBD2. The V gene end was trimmed by 3 bases and the J gene end by 7 bases; junction bases not matched to a gene: 8. CDR1 and CDR2 (germline): DFQATT, SNEGSKA (reference sequence). The CDR3 extends over 16 amino acids. CDR3 sequence: CSASSGTSGRHNEQFF. CDR3 bases: TGCAGTGCTAGTTCCGGGACTAGCGGGAGACATAATGAGCAGTTCTTC.

The chain links TRBV3-1 (or the pseudogene TRBV3-2) to TRBJ2-1, with 12 bases fitting TRBD2. Germline V gene lookup returns CDR1 LGHDT and CDR2 YNNKEL (reference sequence). With 1 base clipped from V and 10 bases from J, the junction kept 8 bases outside the gene matches. The CDR3 is 16 residues long. The chain's CDR3 is CASSQGLAGGPREQFF. The CDR3, as DNA: TGTGCCAGCAGCCAAGGGCTAGCGGGAGGGCCAAGAGAGCAGTTCTTC.

The chain recombines TRBV5-1 with TRBJ2-5; 9 nucleotides match TRBD2. Per the germline V gene, CDR1 is SGHRS and CDR2 is YFSETQ. The CDR3 totals 13 residues. After removal of 4 bases from V and 5 bases from J, the junction contained 3 bases not matched to a gene. CDR3 sequence (DNA): TGCGCCAGCAGCCCGCGGGAGGGGGAGACCCAGTACTTC. Protein product: CASSPREGETQYF.